What follows are 10 T cell receptor beta chains derived from one specimen sequenced in a study of Graves' ophthalmopathy and Graves' hyperthyroidism. The TCR beta CDR3 regions underwent amplification from RNA transcripts. First-round RT-PCR employed HTBI primers, with a second-round multiplex PCR after it. A single record per CDR3 protein comes from TCRdb applying MiXCR to the multiplex PCR reads. The sample carries around 1,000,000 distinct CDR3 sequences, approximately 35% recorded once. Sample: peripheral blood or thyroid tissue (not recorded which). The receptors were sampled from an adult man with Graves' hyperthyroidism.

The rearrangement uses TRBV27 and TRBJ1-4; D not resolved. Trimming removed 6 bases at V and 12 bases at J, with 14 bases between. The CDR3 totals 12 residues. Germline V gives CDR1 MNHEY, CDR2 SMNVEV (reference sequence). The CDR3 sequence is CASRNNHLQLFF. CDR3 DNA sequence: TGTGCCAGCAGGAACAACCACCTTCAACTGTTTTTT.

To note about this clonotype: Because the CDR3's place on the DNA is in doubt, the DNA is left out and the CDR3 is given as listed by TCRdb. J is TRBJ2-7 and V is TRBV20-1; the table's D call TRBD1 went unverified against the DNA. Germline loops: CDR1 DFQATT, CDR2 SNEGSKA (reference sequence). Termini included, the CDR3 measures 14 amino acids. CDR3 in amino acids: CCASSAGTDYEQYF.

This clonotype was detected many times. The chain has TRBV29-1 and TRBJ2-7, with D perhaps being TRBD1 or TRBD2 (5 bases each). The V end lost 5 bases, the J end lost 1 base, and 15 bases lay between the germline ends. The CDR3 consists of 14 residues. Looked up from germline, CDR1 is SQVTM and CDR2 is ANQGSEA. The chain's CDR3 is CSVKGTQGSYEQYF. DNA of the CDR3: TGCAGCGTTAAAGGGACCCAGGGATCCTACGAGCAGTACTTC.

The chain couples TRBV4-3 to TRBJ2-6; 11 bases fit TRBD1. V shed 1 base and J 0 bases; nucleotides not matched to a gene: 5. The CDR3 is 19 residues long. Germline assignment: CDR1 LGHNA and CDR2 YSLEER. The CDR3 protein is CASSQAGTGGPSGANVLTF. CDR3 nucleotide sequence: TGCGCCAGCAGCCAAGCCGGGACAGGGGGACCCTCTGGGGCCAACGTCCTGACTTTC.

Ten or more counts support this clonotype. The V call is TRBV7-2, the J call TRBJ2-7, with D unresolved. The V and J ends lost 6 bases and 0 bases respectively, with 18 bases between them. Germline V lookup: CDR1 SGHTA, CDR2 FQGNSA. The CDR3 consists of 16 residues. Here the CDR3 reads CASRRQTVSSSYEQYF. The CDR3 nucleotides read TGTGCCAGCAGGCGGCAGACTGTTTCGAGCTCCTACGAGCAGTACTTC.

This clonotype was counted a few times. This rearrangement joins TRBV15 to TRBJ2-7, with 11 nucleotides matching TRBD2. The V gene's germline CDR1 is LNHNV and CDR2 YYDKDF (reference sequence). The junction had 5 bases not matched to a gene; V was cut back by 1 base and J by 6 bases. The CDR3 is 15 amino acids. CDR3 bases: TGTGCCACCAGCAGAGCTGCTAGCGGGGGGCCCGAGCAGTACTTC. It translates to CATSRAASGGPEQYF.

This clonotype showed up just a few times. The chain combines TRBV12-3 or TRBV12-4 with TRBJ1-1, with D perhaps TRBD1 (6 bases). The CDR3 has 14 residues. V lost 6 bases and J 2 bases, leaving 13 bases between the germline ends. The CDR3: CASSRDRINTEAFF. The CDR3 nucleotides read TGTGCCAGCAGCCGTGACAGGATTAACACTGAAGCTTTCTTT.

The V gene is TRBV12-3 or TRBV12-4, the J gene TRBJ2-6; D unclear. Trimming took off 3 bases at V and 4 bases at J, with 4 bases between the two ends. This CDR3 is built from 13 residues. CDR3 region: CASSLMGANVLTF. CDR3 nucleotides: TGTGCCAGCAGTTTGATGGGGGCCAACGTCCTGACTTTC.

This clonotype was seen at least ten times. The V call is TRBV7-8, the J call TRBJ2-5, with TRBD2 matching over 9 bases. The CDR3 spans 18 residues. J was trimmed by 10 bases and V by 3 bases; bases with no gene match: 21. CDR1 SGHVS and CDR2 FQNEAQ come from the germline V gene. The CDR3 nucleotides are TGTGCCAGCAGCTTGGGTCGGTGGCAAGCGGGGGGCCAAGAGGTCCAGTACTTC. Amino acids: CASSLGRWQAGGQEVQYF.

V and J are TRBV14 and TRBJ2-7; 10 bases agree with TRBD1. With 8 bases clipped from V and 2 bases from J, the junction kept 12 bases outside the gene matches. This CDR3 comprises 16 residues. CDR1 is SGHDN and CDR2 is FVKESK in the germline V gene. In DNA form, the CDR3 reads TGTGCCAGCCTCTACGGTAGGGGACAGGGGCCCTACGAGCAGTACTTC. It yields the protein CASLYGRGQGPYEQYF.